This TCR beta chain stems from a study of blood T cell repertoires in COVID-19 (dated by TCRdb to between 2020 and 2021). Turning to the overall study: Samples from collaborators originated in the United States, Italy and Spain and spanned both the acute and convalescent phases of COVID-19. The samples were drawn from two sources: the first 160 participants of the ongoing ImmuneRACE study, and 1,000 to 1,500 subjects contributed by 6 global collaborators. Deeply sampled blood TCRbeta repertoires from subjects exposed to, actively infected with, or recovered from COVID-19 were included in the dataset. Where HLA class I and class II types were available, the types were taken from metadata supplied by the sample provider, not from assay-based typing. A freely available public database, intended as a resource for researchers studying the immune response to SARS-CoV-2, is where the repertoires were released. Sample metadata almost always included a de-identified subject ID, COVID-19 status, age in years and sex. The material from the prospective study consisted of cDNA or gDNA derived from T cells, B-cell-depleted T cells, or PBMCs. Beyond this particular receptor, the publication reports: The quantity of clinical and demographic metadata differed by source and by participant and was supplied without curation.

CDR1 LGHNA and CDR2 YSLEER were looked up in the germline V gene. The CDR3 runs 14 amino acids, cysteine and phenylalanine included. CDR3 DNA only is kept here, 42 bases in frame from base 1. The junction shows trimming of 1 base on V and 7 bases on J, plus 11 bases between the germline ends. Whole blood was collected in K2EDTA tubes by collaborating institutions according to the institutions' own protocols. Collaborator samples were shipped for TCRbeta analysis as frozen whole blood, isolated PBMCs, or DNA extracted from either sample type. The immunoSEQ Assay, a bias-controlled multiplex PCR, was used to amplify TCRbeta CDR3 regions from genomic DNA. Per the original workflow: Nucleated cell counts per sample were estimated from amplification of reference gene primers within the assay. To quantify the absolute abundance of each unique TCRbeta CDR3 rearrangement, sequence reads were collapsed and filtered. For each sample, productive Simpson clonality was calculated as the square root of Simpson's diversity index across productive rearrangements. Entries here come from immuneACCESS through TCRdb and include only in-frame sequences with V and J called. Some clones fail to appear in such tables; in the studies checked, an unresolved V gene covers under half of the shortfall, and the cause of the remainder is unknown. V, J and clone size are those of that table, while D and trimming were read from the DNA. The sample records tens of thousands of clones, around 87% of which are singletons. About 5% of the sample lies in the top ten.

This clone has just a few counts. What antigen it recognizes has not been identified. One base away there is no much larger clone; base qualities are not given. The sequencing input was peripheral blood. The chain uses TRBV4-3 and TRBJ1-5; too little of a D gene remains to name it. The clonotype originates from a woman of 80 years or more with acute or convalescent COVID-19. The nucleotide sequence is given as TGCGCCAGCAGCCAAGGCACGGAGGTGCAGCCCCAGCATTTT. This codes for CASSQGTEVQPQHF.